A single sample gave rise to the 21 T cell receptor beta chains below, sequenced in a study of blood T cells in healthy people across ages. Together with a sample-barcoded 5' primer, a J-beta primer mix was included in a second PCR lasting about 6 to 11 cycles. MiXCR, run by TCRdb on the 5' RACE reads, gives a single entry per CDR3 protein. The table has fewer than 950,000 distinct CDR3 sequences, about 55% seen once. What was sequenced was blood. These receptors were collected from a man older than 75 in good health.

The chain uses TRBV9 and TRBJ2-3; 9 bases are a match to TRBD2. V lost 6 bases, J lost 4 bases, and 9 bases stayed unmatched. The CDR3 is 15 residues long. The germline V gene has CDR1 SGDLS and CDR2 YYNGEE. The CDR3 DNA is TGTGCCAGCAACCGCGGCGGGAGGGGAGCAGATACGCAGTATTTT. Translating it yields CASNRGGRGADTQYF.

The chain links TRBV6-2 or TRBV6-3 to TRBJ2-1; a possible D gene is TRBD1 (5 bases). The CDR3 sequence is 14 residues long. Germline V lookup: CDR1 MNHEY, CDR2 SVGEGT. V shed 0 bases and J shed 8 bases, with 11 bases lying between them. DNA of the CDR3: TGTGCCAGCAGTTACTCTGCAGGGAACGATGAGCAGTTCTTC. It encodes CASSYSAGNDEQFF.

There are a few counts of this clonotype. This sequence joins TRBV3-1 and TRBJ1-2; no clear D gene. Germline-derived CDR1 and CDR2 are LGHDT and YNNKEL (reference sequence). V was clipped by 0 bases and J by 4 bases, with 6 bases between them. This CDR3 region has 13 residues. The CDR3 loop reads CASSQDFVYGYTF. The CDR3 nucleotides read TGTGCCAGCAGCCAAGATTTTGTCTATGGCTACACCTTC.

In this sample, this clonotype turned up a few times. The chain has TRBV12-3 or TRBV12-4 and TRBJ2-1; 8 bases line up with TRBD1. There are 13 residues in the CDR3. With V trimmed by 6 bases and J by 9 bases, 7 bases remained unmatched. CDR3 protein: CASSSGQGSEQFF. In nucleotides, the CDR3 is TGTGCCAGCAGCTCAGGACAGGGCAGTGAGCAGTTCTTC.

The genes are TRBV24-1 and TRBJ2-1, with 7 bases that match TRBD1. Germline trimming cut 7 bases from V and 4 bases from J; bases unmatched to any gene: 6. The CDR3 length is 14 residues. The germline V gene has CDR1 KGHDR and CDR2 SFDVKD. CDR3 in DNA: TGTGCCACCAGCTCGGGACAGTCTTACAATGAGCAGTTCTTC. This encodes CATSSGQSYNEQFF.

The V gene is TRBV12-3 or TRBV12-4, the J gene TRBJ2-1; D ambiguous. The CDR3 is 15 amino acids. V gave up 7 bases and J gave up 0 bases, with 13 bases separating them. This CDR3 reads CASTPEGVSYNEQFF. The CDR3 nucleotides are TGTGCCAGCACCCCCGAAGGAGTCTCCTACAATGAGCAGTTCTTC.

V is TRBV27 and J is TRBJ2-7, with 14 positions matching TRBD2. The CDR3 covers 16 residues. The J segment lost 8 bases and the V segment lost 6 bases, leaving 12 bases of the junction unmatched. The germline CDR1 and CDR2 sequences are MNHEY and SMNVEV (reference sequence). CDR3 nucleotide sequence: TGTGCCAGCAGGACAATCGCGGGACTAGCGGGAGAGAAGCAGTACTTC. Residues: CASRTIAGLAGEKQYF.

The genes are TRBV3-1 and TRBJ2-7, with D unclear. Trimming shortened V by 4 bases and J by 3 bases, and 10 bases separated the two germline ends. The CDR3 contains 13 residues. CDR1 is LGHDT, CDR2 YNNKEL, per germline (reference sequence). CDR3 protein: CASSLFAGYEQYF. The CDR3 nucleotides read TGTGCCAGCAGCCTATTCGCTGGCTACGAGCAGTACTTC.

J is TRBJ1-2 and V is TRBV5-1; D is unclear. The V and J ends lost 0 bases and 5 bases respectively, with 14 bases between them. Germline V gene data show CDR1 as SGHRS and CDR2 as YFSETQ. The CDR3 is 15 residues long. CDR3 coding DNA: TGCGCCAGCAGCTTGGGGGATGATCTAGGGTATGGCTACACCTTC. Protein sequence: CASSLGDDLGYGYTF.

This clonotype has only a few counts. The rearrangement links TRBV24-1 to TRBJ2-7; D might be TRBD1 (6 bases). CDR1 and CDR2 from the germline V gene are KGHDR and SFDVKD. This CDR3 comprises 13 residues. The V end was cut by 5 bases, the J end by 3 bases, with 10 bases between. Here the CDR3 DNA reads TGTGCCACCAGTGTGCAAGGGGGCTACGAGCAGTACTTC. This codes for CATSVQGGYEQYF.

The V gene is TRBV3-1, the J gene TRBJ2-3, with a tentative D call TRBD2 (6 bases). V was clipped by 1 base and J by 14 bases, with 16 bases between them. This CDR3 contains 13 residues. Germline lookup yields CDR1 LGHDT and CDR2 YNNKEL (reference sequence). The CDR3 reads CASSQVIGRYAYF. The CDR3 bases are TGTGCCAGCAGCCAAGTAATCGGGAGATACGCGTATTTT.

The genes are TRBV12-3 or TRBV12-4 and TRBJ1-2; D remains ambiguous. This CDR3 spans 12 amino acids. Trimming left V 4 bases short and J 5 bases short, with 8 bases between. The CDR3 loop is CASSWGGYGYTF. In DNA form, the CDR3 reads TGTGCCAGCAGTTGGGGAGGGTATGGCTACACCTTC.

The V gene is TRBV12-3 or TRBV12-4, the J gene TRBJ2-7, with D hard to call. Judging by the DNA end, TRBJ2-5 fits better; the J call may be wrong. CDR3 length: 13 residues. The CDR3 reads CASSFGRRETQYF. The CDR3 nucleotides read TGTGCCAGCAGTTTCGGGCGCCGCGAGACCCAGTACTTC.

This clonotype came up a few times. The rearrangement joins TRBV9 to TRBJ2-1; TRBD2 matches 13 bases. The CDR3 has 16 amino acids. J lost 4 bases, V lost 5 bases, and 6 bases had no gene match. CDR1 is SGDLS and CDR2 is YYNGEE in the germline V gene. CDR3 bases: TGTGCCAGCAGTGAGGGACTAGCGGGACCTTACAATGAGCAGTTCTTC. Translating it yields CASSEGLAGPYNEQFF.

The V and J genes are TRBV12-3 or TRBV12-4 and TRBJ2-7, with D tentatively TRBD1 (6 bases). The J call is doubtful: the DNA matches TRBJ2-4 better. The CDR3 sequence is 15 residues long. The CDR3 DNA is TGTGCCAGCAGTTTAGGGGGGCTCATGGAAAACATTCAGTACTTC. As protein: CASSLGGLMENIQYF.

CDR3 residues: CASSGGLDVIYEQYF. The CDR3 DNA reads as TGTGCCAGCAGTGGGGGACTTGACGTTATCTACGAGCAGTACTTC. The chain recombines TRBV2 with TRBJ2-7, with D maybe TRBD2 (6 bases). The CDR3 is 15 residues long. V was trimmed by 4 bases and J by 3 bases, leaving 16 bases between them. Looked up from germline, CDR1 is SNHLY and CDR2 is FYNNEI.

This chain uses TRBV20-1 with TRBJ2-7, with 7 bases that match TRBD1. V lost 1 base to trimming and J lost 2 bases; unmatched junction nucleotides: 5. Germline CDR1 and CDR2: DFQATT and SNEGSKA (reference sequence). The CDR3 contains 14 residues. DNA for the CDR3: TGCAGTGCTAGAGCAGAACAGGGGACCTACGAGCAGTACTTC. Encoded protein: CSARAEQGTYEQYF.

The chain carries TRBV20-1 and TRBJ2-5; D might be TRBD1 or TRBD2, each matching 5 bases. This CDR3 comprises 15 residues. Trimming left V 1 base short and J 0 bases short, with 12 bases between. Germline CDR1 is DFQATT and CDR2 is SNEGSKA (reference sequence). This CDR3 is CSARVGWGYQETQYF. The CDR3 DNA reads as TGCAGTGCTAGAGTTGGTTGGGGGTACCAAGAGACCCAGTACTTC.

The CDR3 DNA reads TGTGCCAGCGTAAGTGGGGACCACTGGAACACTGAAGCTTTCTTT. Translating gives CASVSGDHWNTEAFF. The V gene is TRBV28, the J gene TRBJ1-1, with D possibly TRBD1 on 5 matching bases. The germline gives CDR1 MDHEN, CDR2 SYDVKM. Deletions cut 8 bases from V and 1 base from J, with 17 bases between. The CDR3 extends over 15 amino acids.

The chain recombines TRBV29-1 with TRBJ2-1, with D maybe TRBD1 (5 bases). CDR1 is SQVTM, CDR2 ANQGSEA, per germline. Trimming cost V 2 bases and J 7 bases, with 9 bases left between them. The CDR3 extends over 12 amino acids. This chain's CDR3 is CSVEPGNNEQFF. DNA for the CDR3: TGCAGCGTTGAACCAGGGAATAATGAGCAGTTCTTC.

The rearrangement links TRBV7-9 to TRBJ2-2; 8 bases map to TRBD1. Germline V gene data show CDR1 as SEHNR and CDR2 as FQNEAQ (reference sequence). The J segment lost 5 bases and the V segment lost 5 bases, leaving 10 bases of the junction unmatched. This CDR3 is 16 amino acids long. CDR3 in amino acids: CASSQRTGILTGELFF. Here the CDR3 DNA reads TGTGCCAGCAGCCAAAGGACAGGGATCCTTACCGGGGAGCTGTTTTTT.